This T cell receptor beta chain was retrieved from a study of shared clonotypes between healthy human individuals. About the study: Three CD4 naive, three CD4 memory, two CD8 naive and one CD8 memory plate were used per donor. Findings and limits, study-wide: Naive subsets usually exceeded memory subsets in estimated richness. Exclusively blood specimens were collected; tissue repertoires likely differ. When compared with the clonotypes that were shared by all four sorted-subset donors, the non-shared clonotypes turned out to have lower generation probabilities.

Concerning this clone: Its target is unknown.

Data came from immunoSEQ multiplex PCR; TCRdb stores just in-frame clones and leaves some out. The sample includes some 2.1 million clones, just under 95% of them seen just once. Germline values: CDR1 MDHEN, CDR2 SYDVKM. The CDR3 totals 14 residues. The V gene lost 3 bases and the J gene lost 4 bases, with 12 bases spanning the gap. CD45RO-negative, CCR7-positively selected cells formed the naive CD8 fraction, excluding terminally differentiated effector memory CD45RA+ cells. The V gene is TRBV28, the J gene TRBJ1-2, with D maybe TRBD1 (6 bases). The sample comprised naive CD8+ T cells sorted from blood. The clonotype comes from a man aged 18 to 29 in good health. CDR3 protein: CASSLPGVGYGYTF. The CDR3, as DNA: TGTGCCAGCAGTTTGCCAGGGGTCGGCTATGGCTACACCTTC.